The rows below give T cell receptor beta chains drawn from one sample of a study of regulatory T cells in long-lasting Graves disease. TCRdb independently ran MiXCR on the multiplex PCR reads; one entry per CDR3 protein. Of hundreds of thousands of distinct CDR3 sequences in the sample, 13% were seen once. These records were also assigned to another study, of T cells in Graves' hyperthyroidism and ophthalmopathy.

Sequencing was performed on peripheral blood mononuclear cells (PBMCs), taken at new diagnosis, from a patient treated with antithyroid drugs. These receptors were taken from a man aged 25-45 years with Graves disease. The CDR3 runs from the conserved cysteine through the conserved F or W. The D gene is left open where the match is weak. The size entry is marked missing in some rows and otherwise reads once, few, many or a size class.

v_call: TRBV12-3/TRBV12-4
d_call: TRBD1
j_call: TRBJ2-3
clone_size: many
cdr3_aa: CASNSGTGGSDTQYF
cdr3_nt: TGTGCCAGCAATTCGGGGACAGGGGGCTCAGATACGCAGTATTTT

v_call: TRBV7-7
d_call: .
j_call: TRBJ2-5
clone_size: .
cdr3_aa: CASSPHNCRVGTETQYF
cdr3_nt: TGTGCCAGCAGCCCTCACAACTGCAGGGTCGGGACGGAGACCCAGTACTTC

v_call: TRBV5-1
d_call: TRBD2
j_call: TRBJ2-7
clone_size: many
cdr3_aa: CASSLGGGFSYEQYF
cdr3_nt: TGCGCCAGCAGCTTGGGGGGGGGATTTTCCTACGAGCAGTACTTC

v_call: TRBV7-2
d_call: TRBD1
j_call: TRBJ2-7
clone_size: many
cdr3_aa: CASSSDRAKTYEQYF
cdr3_nt: TGTGCCAGCAGCTCAGACAGGGCCAAAACGTACGAGCAGTACTTC

v_call: TRBV12-3/TRBV12-4
d_call: TRBD2
j_call: TRBJ2-1
clone_size: many
cdr3_aa: CASSPLLAGSGNEQFF
cdr3_nt: TGTGCCAGCAGTCCCTTACTAGCGGGATCAGGGAATGAGCAGTTCTTC

v_call: TRBV30
d_call: .
j_call: TRBJ2-1
clone_size: many
cdr3_aa: CAWSVTTLEQFF
cdr3_nt: TGTGCCTGGAGTGTTACTACTCTCGAGCAGTTCTTC

v_call: TRBV20-1
d_call: .
j_call: TRBJ2-3
clone_size: few
cdr3_aa: CSAREGTWDGTDTQYF
cdr3_nt: TGCAGTGCTAGAGAGGGTACCTGGGACGGCACAGATACGCAGTATTTT

v_call: TRBV6-6
d_call: .
j_call: TRBJ1-5
clone_size: few
cdr3_aa: CASSYSEGNQPQHF
cdr3_nt: TGTGCCAGCAGTTACTCGGAAGGCAATCAGCCCCAGCATTTT

v_call: TRBV5-6
d_call: .
j_call: TRBJ2-7
clone_size: many
cdr3_aa: CASSHGYGYEQYF
cdr3_nt: TGTGCCAGCTCTCACGGGTATGGCTACGAGCAGTACTTC

v_call: TRBV30
d_call: .
j_call: TRBJ1-2
clone_size: many
cdr3_aa: CAWTVLGWRGYTF
cdr3_nt: TGTGCCTGGACGGTTCTGGGATGGCGCGGCTACACCTTC

v_call: TRBV20-1
d_call: TRBD2
j_call: TRBJ2-5
clone_size: .
cdr3_aa: CSVGGGLAGARETQYF
cdr3_nt: TGCAGTGTAGGTGGCGGACTAGCGGGAGCCCGGGAGACCCAGTACTTC

v_call: TRBV13
d_call: TRBD1
j_call: TRBJ1-1
clone_size: few
cdr3_aa: CASSLRAGQGKSAAFF
cdr3_nt: TGTGCCAGCAGCTTACGGGCCGGACAGGGAAAGAGCGCGGCTTTCTTT